The 9 T cell receptor beta chains below come from one sample, sequenced in a study of technical replicates of blood from a few donors. Libraries were prepared by immunoSEQ multiplex PCR; TCRdb keeps only in-frame clonotypes and omits some of them. There are approximately 75,000 clones in the sample; approximately 97% occur only once, and less than 0.2% lies in the top ten. Material: T cells isolated from PBMCs. The source is a human donor in good health.

This sequence joins TRBV5-6 and TRBJ1-1; possibly TRBD1 for D (6 bases). The germline V and J ends were trimmed by 3 bases and 6 bases, with 12 bases remaining between them. This CDR3 has 13 amino acids. The germline gives CDR1 SGHDT, CDR2 YYEEEE. CDR3 in amino acids: CASSWAKGAEAFF. The CDR3 region has the DNA TGTGCCAGCAGCTGGGCGAAGGGGGCTGAAGCTTTCTTT.

This chain connects TRBV5-1 to TRBJ2-7, with 7 nucleotides matching TRBD2. The CDR3 sequence is 14 residues long. The V gene end was trimmed by 0 bases and the J gene end by 2 bases; junction bases not matched to a gene: 2. Germline CDR1 and CDR2: SGHRS and YFSETQ. This CDR3 is CASSLGGSPYEQYF. CDR3 coding DNA: TGCGCCAGCAGCTTGGGCGGGAGCCCCTACGAGCAGTACTTC. Looking up the rest from reference TRBV5-1 and TRBJ2-7 gives the full variable domain: KAGVTQTPRYLIKTRGQQVTLSCSPISGHRSVSWYQQTPGQGLQFLFEYFSETQRNKGNFPGRFSGRQFSNSRSEMNVSTLELGDSALYLCASSLGGSPYEQYFGPGTRLTVT.

The chain couples TRBV7-9 to TRBJ2-6; 12 bases align to TRBD1. J gave up 4 bases and V 3 bases, and 7 bases lay outside the gene matches. The length of the CDR3 is 18 residues. Per germline, CDR1 SEHNR and CDR2 FQNEAQ (reference sequence). The CDR3 region is CASSFGGQGAPGANVLTF. The CDR3 DNA is TGTGCCAGCAGCTTCGGGGGACAGGGGGCGCCAGGGGCCAACGTCCTGACTTTC.

This chain joins TRBV18 and TRBJ2-3; weak D call: TRBD2 (5 bases). Trimming stripped 0 bases from V and 2 bases from J, with 9 bases between. The V gene's germline CDR1 is KGHSH and CDR2 LQKENI. The length of the CDR3 is 15 residues. The CDR3 nucleotides read TGTGCCAGCTCACCACCATCGGGATCCACAGATACGCAGTATTTT. Translated, it gives CASSPPSGSTDTQYF.

The chain recombines TRBV28 with TRBJ2-2; TRBD2 aligns across 11 bases. The CDR3 has 15 amino acids. Germline V CDR1 and CDR2: MDHEN, SYDVKM. V shed 6 bases and J 5 bases; nucleotides not matched to a gene: 5. In nucleotides, the CDR3 is TGTGCCAGCAGCGTACTAGCGGGAGTAACCGGGGAGCTGTTTTTT. Its protein product is CASSVLAGVTGELFF.

This chain links TRBV5-1 with TRBJ1-2, with TRBD1 as a possible D gene (5 bases). The CDR3 has 13 amino acids. V was clipped by 5 bases and J by 6 bases, with 14 bases between them. The germline gives CDR1 SGHRS, CDR2 YFSETQ. CDR3 sequence (DNA): TGCGCCAGCAGATACCAGGGTGACAATGGCTACACCTTC. It specifies CASRYQGDNGYTF.

The chain couples TRBV5-1 to TRBJ2-7; 8 bases are shared with TRBD2. This CDR3 spans 14 amino acids. V was pared by 3 bases and J by 3 bases, with 5 bases of the junction left unmatched. CDR1 is SGHRS, CDR2 YFSETQ, per germline. The CDR3: CASSSTSGSYEQYF. CDR3 nucleotides: TGCGCCAGCAGCTCCACTAGCGGAAGCTACGAGCAGTACTTC.

In this sample, this clone turned up once. This rearrangement joins TRBV5-1 to TRBJ2-1; 9 bases fit TRBD1. From germline, CDR1 is SGHRS and CDR2 YFSETQ. Losses at the gene ends were 5 bases for V and 0 bases for J; bases not matched to a gene: 6. The length of the CDR3 is 16 residues. CDR3 DNA: TGCGCCAGCAGGGGACAGGGAGGATTCTCCTACAATGAGCAGTTCTTC. Translated, it gives CASRGQGGFSYNEQFF.

The chain recombines TRBV5-4 with TRBJ1-2; TRBD1 agrees at 8 bases. The CDR3 extends over 13 amino acids. CDR1 is SGHNT, CDR2 YYREEE, per germline (reference sequence). The J segment lost 6 bases and the V segment lost 4 bases, leaving 5 bases of the junction unmatched. The chain's CDR3 is CASSRDRGDGYTF. DNA of the CDR3: TGTGCCAGCAGCCGAGACAGGGGCGATGGCTACACCTTC.